The following is a TCR beta chain sequence with its context. Its antigen has not been determined. Nothing much larger sits one base from this clone, and base qualities are not available. One collaborating source in Seattle enrolled patients during active infection and followed them longitudinally through the course of disease. Each collaborating institution followed its own protocols to collect whole blood in K2EDTA tubes. For TCRbeta analysis, collaborator samples were shipped as frozen whole blood, as isolated PBMCs, or as DNA extracted from either sample type. The source of the sample is a study of blood T cell repertoires in COVID-19 (dated by TCRdb to about 2020). Regarding the research as a whole: The collaborator samples originated in the United States, Italy and Spain and spanned the acute and convalescent phases of COVID-19. The material from the prospective study consisted of cDNA or gDNA derived from T cells, B-cell-depleted T cells, or PBMCs. Deeply sampled blood TCRbeta repertoires from subjects exposed to, actively infected with, or recovered from COVID-19 were included in the dataset. The repertoires were released in a freely available public database meant as a resource for research on the immune response to SARS-CoV-2. The samples were drawn from two sources: the first 160 participants of the ongoing ImmuneRACE study, and some 1,300 subjects contributed by 6 global collaborators. Sample metadata almost always included a de-identified subject ID, COVID-19 status, age in years and sex. Where available, HLA class I and class II types were taken from metadata supplied by the sample provider and were not determined by assay-based typing. The investigation overall reported the following: The quantity of clinical and demographic metadata differed by source and by participant and was supplied without curation.

The immunoSEQ Assay, a bias-controlled multiplex PCR, was used to amplify TCRbeta CDR3 regions from genomic DNA. In the source study's methods: Nucleated cell counts per sample were estimated from amplification of reference gene primers within the assay. To quantify the absolute abundance of each unique TCRbeta CDR3 rearrangement, sequence reads were collapsed and filtered. For each sample, productive Simpson clonality was calculated by taking the square root of Simpson's diversity index across productive rearrangements. TCRdb retrieved this table from immuneACCESS and kept in-frame rearrangements only. Not all clones are present; in checked studies, unresolved V genes account for under half, and no reason is known for the remainder. The V and J calls and clone size were taken over from that table, and D and trimming were inferred from the DNA. This sample holds under 450,000 clones; less than 90% were observed only once. The ten largest clones represent 7.1% of the sample.

The sequence derives from an older woman with COVID-19, enrolled during active disease. Sequencing was performed on peripheral blood.

The CDR3 is CASSHPKLVERYEQYF. The DNA is TGTGCCAGCAGCCACCCAAAGCTGGTAGAAAGATACGAGCAGTACTTC. This sequence uses TRBV7-9 and TRBJ2-7, with the D gene not clear enough to name. V and J are truncated by 5 bases and 4 bases respectively, leaving an intervening sequence of 21 bases. CDR1 and CDR2 are read off the germline V gene (reference sequence) as SEHNR and FQNEAQ. The CDR3 holds 16 amino acids from the cysteine to the phenylalanine. Solely the CDR3 DNA is kept, with 48 bases framed from the first base.